This T cell receptor beta chain originates from a study of cytomegalovirus exposure and HLA in healthy donors. To note about this clone: No antigen is known for it.

Study-level findings and limits: The authors listed 164 TCR beta chains as cytomegalovirus-associated.

PCR was performed using 60 Vbeta and 13 Jbeta primers. Libraries were prepared by immunoSEQ multiplex PCR; TCRdb keeps only in-frame clonotypes and omits some of them. The sample shows approximately 150,000 clones, and 0.96% sits with its ten largest clones. The CDR3 runs 13 residues. CDR1 and CDR2 (germline): SGDLS, YYNGEE. V was shortened by 3 bases and J by 3 bases, with 8 bases between the two germline ends. Sequenced sample: PBMCs. The chain recombines TRBV9 with TRBJ2-3; D is unresolved. The sequence came from a male donor in good health and CMV-seronegative. The CDR3 DNA follows: TGTGCCAGCAGCGGAAGAGGAACAGATACGCAGTATTTT. Translation gives CASSGRGTDTQYF.